Presented here are 10 T cell receptor beta chains from one specimen sequenced in a study of blood T cell repertoires in COVID-19. The protocol was immunoSEQ multiplex PCR, while the TCRdb copy is restricted to in-frame clones and leaves out a portion. In the table there are tens of thousands of clones, approximately 84% of which are singletons. What was sequenced was peripheral blood. These receptors all stem from a man aged 50 to 60 with active COVID-19.

The chain joins TRBV19 to TRBJ2-7, with D maybe TRBD1 (6 bases). This CDR3 is built from 13 residues. Trimming removed 4 bases from V and 5 bases from J, with 12 bases in between. Germline values: CDR1 LNHDA, CDR2 SQIVND (reference sequence). Written as DNA, the CDR3 is TGTGCCAGTAGTAAACAGGGTACCAACGAGCAGTACTTC. It translates to CASSKQGTNEQYF.

The rearrangement links TRBV9 to TRBJ2-5, with TRBD1 matching 9 bases. Unmatched junction bases numbered 7, after V lost 4 bases and J lost 0 bases. Germline CDR1 reads SGDLS; CDR2 reads YYNGEE. The CDR3 is 16 residues long. The CDR3 bases are TGTGCCAGCAGCCTAGGACAGGGGCCTAACCAAGAGACCCAGTACTTC. It specifies CASSLGQGPNQETQYF.

V is TRBV7-2 and J is TRBJ2-3, with D maybe TRBD2 (7 bases). Germline loops: CDR1 SGHTA, CDR2 FQGNSA. Deletions cut 5 bases from V and 4 bases from J, with 19 bases between. This CDR3 has 16 residues. CDR3 nucleotide sequence: TGTGCCAGCAGCGCGCAACCGGGGGGCCCCCCAGATACGCAGTATTTT. It encodes CASSAQPGGPPDTQYF.

CDR3 in amino acids: CASRFLGQGNTEAFF. The CDR3 nucleotides are TGTGCCAGCAGATTTCTGGGACAGGGCAACACTGAAGCTTTCTTT. The V and J genes are TRBV7-9 and TRBJ1-1, with 9 bases lining up with TRBD1. The CDR3 is 15 amino acids. The V gene end was trimmed by 6 bases and the J gene end by 2 bases; junction bases not matched to a gene: 7. CDR1 and CDR2 (germline): SEHNR, FQNEAQ (reference sequence).

The V and J genes are TRBV13 and TRBJ1-1, with D perhaps TRBD1 (6 bases). CDR1 PRHDT and CDR2 FYEKMQ come from the germline V gene (reference sequence). The length of the CDR3 is 16 residues. Trimming removed 4 bases from V and 9 bases from J, with 24 bases in between. The CDR3 nucleotides read TGTGCCAGCAGCTACCGACAGGAAGGGTTAGAGAGGAAAGCTTTCTTT. Protein product: CASSYRQEGLERKAFF.

This chain joins TRBV6-5 and TRBJ2-7; TRBD2 aligns across 9 bases. Germline assignment: CDR1 MNHEY and CDR2 SVGAGI. J gave up 6 bases and V 8 bases, and 14 bases lay outside the gene matches. This CDR3 is 15 amino acids long. CDR3 loop: CASSSSGVAGAEQYF. The CDR3 DNA follows: TGTGCCAGCTCCTCGTCAGGGGTAGCGGGGGCCGAGCAGTACTTC.

The chain uses TRBV10-1 and TRBJ2-1, with a tentative D call TRBD1 (6 bases). Germline V gene data show CDR1 as WNHNN and CDR2 as SYGVQD (reference sequence). Trimming left V 0 bases short and J 4 bases short, with 13 bases between. The CDR3 contains 16 residues. The chain's CDR3 is CASSESGRGDYNEQFF. The DNA of the CDR3 is TGCGCCAGCAGTGAGTCGGGCAGGGGAGATTACAATGAGCAGTTCTTC.

The gene calls are TRBV5-5 and TRBJ1-2; TRBD1 agrees at 8 bases. The germline V gene encodes CDR1 SGHKS and CDR2 YYEKEE (reference sequence). The CDR3 has 15 residues. V gave up 0 bases and J gave up 2 bases; unmatched junction bases: 3. In DNA form, the CDR3 reads TGTGCCAGCAGCTTGGGGAGGACAGGGAACTATGGCTACACCTTC. Translated, it gives CASSLGRTGNYGYTF.

This clone was observed a few times. Within the sample, other DNA sequences also encode this same CDR3. This sequence joins TRBV27 and TRBJ1-1; D call uncertain. The CDR3 runs 13 residues. The germline V gene has CDR1 MNHEY and CDR2 SMNVEV (reference sequence). Trimming shortened V by 3 bases and J by 1 base, and 6 bases separated the two germline ends. The CDR3 here is CASSLAANTEAFF. In DNA, the CDR3 is TGTGCCAGCAGTTTGGCGGCGAACACTGAAGCTTTCTTT.

The chain is built from TRBV6-5 and TRBJ1-2; TRBD1 matches 7 bases. CDR1 is MNHEY, CDR2 SVGAGI, per germline. This CDR3 has 13 residues. The V gene end was trimmed by 4 bases and the J gene end by 2 bases; junction bases not matched to a gene: 1. The CDR3 loop reads CASSLGQNYGYTF. CDR3 bases: TGTGCCAGCAGTTTGGGACAGAACTATGGCTACACCTTC.